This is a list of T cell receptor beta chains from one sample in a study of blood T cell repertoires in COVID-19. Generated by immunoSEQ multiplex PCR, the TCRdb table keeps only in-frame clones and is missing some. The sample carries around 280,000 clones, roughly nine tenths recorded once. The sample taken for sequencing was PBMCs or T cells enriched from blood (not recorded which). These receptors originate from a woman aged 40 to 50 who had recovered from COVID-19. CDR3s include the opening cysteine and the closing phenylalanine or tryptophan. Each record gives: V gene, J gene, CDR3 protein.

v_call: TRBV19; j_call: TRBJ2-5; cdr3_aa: CASSITGKGETQYF
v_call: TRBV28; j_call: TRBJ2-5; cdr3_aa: CASSLGWMGTSGDKYQETQYF
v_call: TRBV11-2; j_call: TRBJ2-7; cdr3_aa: CASSLFGFWRESSYEQYF
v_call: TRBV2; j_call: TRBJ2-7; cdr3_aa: CASSGRGRGSYEQYF
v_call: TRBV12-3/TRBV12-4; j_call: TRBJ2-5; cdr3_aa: CASSLDLETQYF
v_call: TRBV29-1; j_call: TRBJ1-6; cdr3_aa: CSARTGNNSPLHF
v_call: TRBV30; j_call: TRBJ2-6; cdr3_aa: CAWSVRGTGANVLTF
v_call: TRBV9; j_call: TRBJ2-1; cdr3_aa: CASSVGHSAYNEQFF
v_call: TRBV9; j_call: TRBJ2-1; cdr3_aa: CASSPRGSGNGNEQFF
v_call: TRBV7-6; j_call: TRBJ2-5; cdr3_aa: CASSTLGNQETQYF
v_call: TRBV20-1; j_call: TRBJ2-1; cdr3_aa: CSASRTSGNSYNEQFF
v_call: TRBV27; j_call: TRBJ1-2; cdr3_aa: CASSLRENYGYTF
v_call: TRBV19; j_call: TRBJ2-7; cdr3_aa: CASSISGSHYEQYF
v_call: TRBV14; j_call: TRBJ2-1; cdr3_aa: CASSLDRNNEQFF
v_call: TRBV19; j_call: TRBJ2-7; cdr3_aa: CASSSTRGSPYEQYF
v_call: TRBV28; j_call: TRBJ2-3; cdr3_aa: CASSLTGGPDTQYF
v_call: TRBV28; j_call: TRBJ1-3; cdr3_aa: CASSTGPGSGNTIYF
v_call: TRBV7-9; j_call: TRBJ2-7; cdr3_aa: CASSLYPPYEQYF
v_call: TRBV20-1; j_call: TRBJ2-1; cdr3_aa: CSASPGLAGRGFF
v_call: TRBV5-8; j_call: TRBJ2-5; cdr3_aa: CASSLAAGRSKETQYF
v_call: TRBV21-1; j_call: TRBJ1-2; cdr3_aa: CAKDRRANYGYTF
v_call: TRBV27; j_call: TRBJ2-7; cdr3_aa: CASSLMGAHEQYF
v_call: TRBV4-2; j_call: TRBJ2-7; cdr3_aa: CASRATGSSYEQYF
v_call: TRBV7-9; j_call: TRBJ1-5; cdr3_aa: CASSTGTGNQPQHF
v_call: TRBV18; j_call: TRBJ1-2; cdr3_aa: CASSPFDSYGYTF
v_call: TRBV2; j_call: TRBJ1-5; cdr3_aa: CASRTGGSQPQHF
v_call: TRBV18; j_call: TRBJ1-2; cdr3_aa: CASSFGQGGWGYTF
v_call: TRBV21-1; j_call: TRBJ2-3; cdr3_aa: CASSKEGGTDTQYF
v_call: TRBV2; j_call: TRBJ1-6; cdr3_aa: CASKTIQGVSSPLHF
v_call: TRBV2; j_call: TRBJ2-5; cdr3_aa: CASSVELAVQETQYF
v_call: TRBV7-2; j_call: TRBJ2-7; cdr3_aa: CASSLGSRGRAYEQYF
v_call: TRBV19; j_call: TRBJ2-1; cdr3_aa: CASSILGPNEQFF
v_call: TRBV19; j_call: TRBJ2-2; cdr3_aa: CASSIGRDALFF
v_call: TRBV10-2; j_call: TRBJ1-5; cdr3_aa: CATSGTGYSNQPQHF
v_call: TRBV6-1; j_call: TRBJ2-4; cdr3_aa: CASSELGTAKNIQYF
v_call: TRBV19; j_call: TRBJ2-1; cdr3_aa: CASSPGLALYNEQFF
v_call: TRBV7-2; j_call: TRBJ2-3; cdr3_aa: CASSLGSGRVDTQYF
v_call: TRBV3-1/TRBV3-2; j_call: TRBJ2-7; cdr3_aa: CASSPTGVDEQYF
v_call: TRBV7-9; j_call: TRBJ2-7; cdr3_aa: CASSLTGIYEQYF
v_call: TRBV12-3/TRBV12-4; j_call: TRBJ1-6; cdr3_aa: CASKSRGDSPLHF
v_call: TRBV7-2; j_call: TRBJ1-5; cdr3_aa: CASSLGDILSNQPQHF
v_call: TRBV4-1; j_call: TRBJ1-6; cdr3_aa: CASSPYIAAQSPLHF
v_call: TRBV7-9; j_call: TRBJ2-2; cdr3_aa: CASSNRQKGRAGELFF
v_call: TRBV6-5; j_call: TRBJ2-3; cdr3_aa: CASANSGARADTQYF
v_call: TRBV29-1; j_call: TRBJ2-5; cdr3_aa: CSVPLRTGYWVTQYF
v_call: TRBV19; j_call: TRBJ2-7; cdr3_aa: CASSPGQAYEQYF
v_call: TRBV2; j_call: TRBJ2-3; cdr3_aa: CASRGRGGGFDTQYF
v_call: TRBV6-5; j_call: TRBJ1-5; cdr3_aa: CASRGWGGAPQHF
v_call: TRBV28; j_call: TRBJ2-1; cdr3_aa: CASRPSGRAEYNEQFF
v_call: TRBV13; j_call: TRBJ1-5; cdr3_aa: CASSYRGGSNQPQHF
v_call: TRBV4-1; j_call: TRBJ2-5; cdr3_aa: CASSQGPQETQYF
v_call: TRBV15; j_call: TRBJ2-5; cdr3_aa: CATSRTAAGQETQYF